The 27 T cell receptor beta chains reported below all come from one sample, sequenced in a study of shared clonotypes between healthy human individuals. Sequencing used immunoSEQ multiplex PCR; TCRdb keeps in-frame clones, though not all of them. This repertoire shows under 600,000 clones, around 77% found once; its top ten account for around 13%. Sequences were obtained from PBMCs. The receptors were gathered from a woman aged 35 to 49 in good health. Some clones in this sample may be carry-over from other donors' samples.

This clone was counted a few times. V is TRBV27 and J is TRBJ1-3; D gene unclear. The V and J ends lost 8 bases and 4 bases respectively, with 18 bases between them. Germline CDR1 reads MNHEY; CDR2 reads SMNVEV (reference sequence). The CDR3 sequence is 15 residues long. CDR3 coding DNA: TGTGCCAGCCACGACTTACTAGCTAAGGGAAACACCATATATTTT. Its translation: CASHDLLAKGNTIYF.

The chain recombines TRBV6-6 with TRBJ1-5; D possibly corresponds to TRBD1 (5 bases). Germline V CDR1 and CDR2: MNHNY, SVGAGI (reference sequence). The length of the CDR3 is 15 residues. V lost 5 bases and J 2 bases, leaving 13 bases between the germline ends. The CDR3 protein is CASSMGLAGNQPQHF. The CDR3 region has the DNA TGTGCCAGCAGTATGGGGCTGGCGGGCAATCAGCCCCAGCATTTT.

This clone was picked up one time. The chain has TRBV27 and TRBJ1-1; no clear D gene. The CDR3 spans 14 residues. CDR1 MNHEY and CDR2 SMNVEV come from the germline V gene (reference sequence). V lost 5 bases and J lost 5, with 15 bases in between. The CDR3 loop reads CASSEAVKLTEAFF. The CDR3 DNA sequence: TGTGCCAGCAGTGAAGCTGTAAAACTGACTGAAGCTTTCTTT.

The chain has TRBV5-1 and TRBJ2-7; 8 bases agree with TRBD1. The CDR3 runs 13 residues. Germline trimming cut 8 bases from V and 4 bases from J; bases unmatched to any gene: 8. Looked up from germline, CDR1 is SGHRS and CDR2 is YFSETQ. The CDR3 sequence: CASGTGGGYEQYF. The CDR3 nucleotides are TGCGCCAGTGGGACAGGTGGGGGATACGAGCAGTACTTC.

J is TRBJ2-4 and V is TRBV2; 9 positions agree with TRBD1. From germline, CDR1 is SNHLY and CDR2 FYNNEI. The CDR3 loop spans 14 amino acids. With 5 bases clipped from V and 7 bases from J, the junction kept 6 bases outside the gene matches. The CDR3 DNA reads as TGTGCCAGCAGTTCCGGGACAGGGTTGAACATTCAGTACTTC. This encodes CASSSGTGLNIQYF.

In its sample, this clone was seen many times. This sequence joins TRBV5-1 and TRBJ2-5; D is possibly TRBD1 (6 bases). The CDR3 has 12 amino acids. Germline loops: CDR1 SGHRS, CDR2 YFSETQ. V gave up 5 bases and J gave up 11 bases, with 16 bases separating them. CDR3 region: CASSSQGWGQYF. CDR3 sequence (DNA): TGCGCCAGCAGTTCACAGGGATGGGGGCAGTACTTC.

The chain employs TRBV7-2 and TRBJ1-1; 7 positions match TRBD1. The V and J ends lost 4 bases and 1 base, in that order; junction bases with no gene match: 3. Per germline, CDR1 SGHTA and CDR2 FQGNSA. The CDR3 has 14 amino acids. The CDR3 coding sequence is TGTGCCAGCAGCTCGGCAGGGGGGAACACTGAAGCTTTCTTT. This translates into CASSSAGGNTEAFF.

This clone was counted a single time. This likely reflects a read error, since a far larger clone is one base away. Additional DNA sequences in this sample encode the identical CDR3. The chain joins TRBV7-6 to TRBJ2-7; D gene ambiguous. Between the trimmed V and J ends, which lost 1 base and 3 bases, there was a span of 1 base. This CDR3 spans 11 amino acids. Germline CDR1 SGHVS, CDR2 FNYEAQ. CDR3 sequence reads: CASSLDYEQYF. DNA of the CDR3: TGTGCCAGCAGCTTAGACTACGAGCAGTACTTC. Supplemented by reference TRBV7-6 and TRBJ2-7, the full variable domain reads GAGVSQSPRYKVTKRGQDVALRCDPISGHVSLYWYRQALGQGPEFLTYFNYEAQQDKSGLPNDRFSAERPEGSISTLTIQRTEQRDSAMYRCASSLDYEQYFGPGTRLTVT.

The chain is built from TRBV19 and TRBJ1-4; D is uncertain. The CDR3 totals 16 residues. With 0 bases removed from V and 2 bases from J, the gap between germline ends came to 10 bases. The V gene's germline CDR1 is LNHDA and CDR2 SQIVND (reference sequence). This chain's CDR3 is CASSIELRRTNEKLFF. In nucleotides, the CDR3 is TGTGCCAGTAGTATAGAGTTACGGAGGACTAATGAAAAACTGTTTTTT.

The V gene is TRBV5-1, the J gene TRBJ1-1; TRBD1 matches at 9 bases. The germline CDR1 and CDR2 sequences are SGHRS and YFSETQ. Unmatched junction bases numbered 7, after V lost 0 bases and J lost 4 bases. There are 16 residues in the CDR3. CDR3 region: CASSLATGGAGTEAFF. The CDR3, as DNA: TGCGCCAGCAGCTTGGCAACAGGGGGCGCTGGCACTGAAGCTTTCTTT.

This chain uses TRBV7-9 with TRBJ2-1, with 13 bases identical to TRBD2. Germline values: CDR1 SEHNR, CDR2 FQNEAQ (reference sequence). The junction had 7 bases not matched to a gene; V was cut back by 4 bases and J by 4 bases. The CDR3 length is 17 residues. This CDR3 is CASSSGLAGAKYNEQFF. DNA of the CDR3: TGTGCCAGCAGCTCAGGACTAGCGGGAGCAAAATACAATGAGCAGTTCTTC. The variable domain in full, completed from reference TRBV7-9 and TRBJ2-1, reads DTGVSQNPRHKITKRGQNVTFRCDPISEHNRLYWYRQTLGQGPEFLTYFQNEAQLEKSRLLSDRFSAERPKGSFSTLEIQRTEQGDSAMYLCASSSGLAGAKYNEQFFGPGTRLTVL.

This clone appeared many times. The identical CDR3 is also encoded by other nucleotide sequences in the sample. The V and J genes are TRBV29-1 and TRBJ1-4; 8 nucleotides line up with TRBD1. CDR3 length: 16 residues. The V segment lost 3 bases and the J segment 8 bases; nucleotides outside the gene matches: 14. Germline assignment: CDR1 SQVTM and CDR2 ANQGSEA. CDR3 in amino acids: CSVDPYRTGCLEKLFF. The CDR3 DNA reads TGCAGCGTTGACCCCTACCGGACAGGGTGCCTGGAAAAACTGTTTTTT.

The gene calls are TRBV5-4 and TRBJ2-6; maybe TRBD1 (5 bases). With 6 bases removed from V and 4 bases from J, the gap between germline ends came to 17 bases. CDR1 and CDR2 (germline): SGHNT, YYREEE (reference sequence). CDR3 length: 16 residues. CDR3 sequence reads: CASNNDRSRGANVLTF. In nucleotides, the CDR3 is TGTGCCAGCAACAACGACAGATCGAGGGGGGCCAACGTCCTGACTTTC.

With regard to this clone: A far larger clone lies a single base away; this is likely a read error. CDR3 residues: CAWGPQTGLREKLVF. CDR3 nucleotide sequence: TGTGCCTGGGGCCCCCAGACAGGGCTTAGGGAAAAACTGGTTTTT. The chain uses TRBV30 and TRBJ1-4; 7 nucleotides match TRBD1. The CDR3 has 15 amino acids. CDR1 GTSNPN and CDR2 SVGIG come from the germline V gene (reference sequence).

The chain links TRBV19 to TRBJ2-1, with 12 bases fitting TRBD2. Germline values: CDR1 LNHDA, CDR2 SQIVND (reference sequence). This CDR3 spans 18 amino acids. Unmatched junction bases numbered 7, after V lost 4 bases and J lost 0 bases. The CDR3 sequence is CASSSTQLAGGSYNEQFF. CDR3 in DNA: TGTGCCAGTAGTAGTACTCAACTAGCGGGAGGCTCCTACAATGAGCAGTTCTTC. The complete variable domain, with remaining parts taken from reference TRBV19 and TRBJ2-1, reads DGGITQSPKYLFRKEGQNVTLSCEQNLNHDAMYWYRQDPGQGLRLIYYSQIVNDFQKGDIAEGYSVSREKKESFPLTVTSAQKNPTAFYLCASSSTQLAGGSYNEQFFGPGTRLTVL.

In regard to this clone: A far larger clone is a single base away, which makes a read error likely. Within the sample, other DNA sequences also encode this same CDR3. The chain is built from TRBV30 and TRBJ2-4, with D tentatively TRBD1 (5 bases). The CDR3 runs 13 residues. Trimming pared 2 bases from V and 7 bases from J, leaving 12 bases between. Germline V lookup: CDR1 GTSNPN, CDR2 SVGIG (reference sequence). The CDR3 DNA reads as TGTGCCTGGAGTCTGGCAGGGCCGAACATTCAGTACTTC. Translation gives CAWSLAGPNIQYF.

The chain is built from TRBV5-1 and TRBJ2-7; a weak D match, TRBD1 (5 bases). V was clipped by 3 bases and J by 1 base, with 11 bases between them. The CDR3 loop spans 14 amino acids. Germline V gene lookup returns CDR1 SGHRS and CDR2 YFSETQ. The CDR3 DNA sequence: TGCGCCAGCAGCTCGTCCGACAGATCCTACGAGCAGTACTTC. Translated, it gives CASSSSDRSYEQYF.

The J gene is TRBJ2-5, the V gene TRBV5-1; D is perhaps TRBD2 (5 bases). The CDR3 contains 15 residues. The ends were cut back, 0 bases at V and 4 bases at J, with 13 bases in the middle. Germline V lookup: CDR1 SGHRS, CDR2 YFSETQ. The CDR3 is CASSLAGTSSETQYF. The CDR3 nucleotides are TGCGCCAGCAGCTTGGCCGGCACTAGTTCAGAGACCCAGTACTTC. The whole variable domain, filled in from reference TRBV5-1 and TRBJ2-5, reads KAGVTQTPRYLIKTRGQQVTLSCSPISGHRSVSWYQQTPGQGLQFLFEYFSETQRNKGNFPGRFSGRQFSNSRSEMNVSTLELGDSALYLCASSLAGTSSETQYFGPGTRLLVL.

The rearrangement joins TRBV28 to TRBJ2-7; D possibly matches TRBD1 or TRBD2 (5 bases each). The CDR3 is 15 residues long. The germline gives CDR1 MDHEN, CDR2 SYDVKM. Deletions cut 6 bases from V and 1 base from J, with 16 bases between. The CDR3 nucleotides are TGTGCCAGCAGAGGGACGGGGAGAAAATCCTACGAGCAGTACTTC. Its translation: CASRGTGRKSYEQYF. Full variable domain (missing parts from reference TRBV28 and TRBJ2-7): DVKVTQSSRYLVKRTGEKVFLECVQDMDHENMFWYRQDPGLGLRLIYFSYDVKMKEKGDIPEGYSVSREKKERFSLILESASTNQTSMYLCASRGTGRKSYEQYFGPGTRLTVT.

This rearrangement joins TRBV9 to TRBJ1-2; possibly TRBD1 for D (6 bases). V lost 5 bases, J lost 4 bases, and 21 bases lay in between. Germline V gene data show CDR1 as SGDLS and CDR2 as YYNGEE. The CDR3 covers 16 residues. The CDR3 reads CASSSPFGGGLYGYTF. DNA of the CDR3: TGTGCCAGCAGTTCCCCTTTTGGGGGGGGCCTCTATGGCTACACCTTC.

The rearrangement uses TRBV19 and TRBJ1-5, with 8 bases identical to TRBD1. The CDR3 extends over 16 amino acids. V shed 4 bases, J shed 5 bases, and the junction held 10 bases outside the gene matches. Germline CDR1 and CDR2: LNHDA and SQIVND (reference sequence). For the CDR3, the DNA is TGTGCCAGTAGTAAAGGACAGGGATTGGATTATCAGCCCCAGCATTTT. It codes for CASSKGQGLDYQPQHF.

The rearrangement uses TRBV4-2 and TRBJ1-1; weak D call: TRBD1 (5 bases). V was clipped by 0 bases and J by 4 bases, with 12 bases between them. The length of the CDR3 is 15 residues. The V gene's germline CDR1 is LGHNA and CDR2 YNFKEQ. The CDR3 loop reads CASSQDSGAATEAFF. The CDR3 nucleotides read TGTGCCAGCAGCCAAGATTCCGGGGCCGCCACTGAAGCTTTCTTT.

V gene TRBV30 combines with J gene TRBJ1-2; D not resolved. The germline gives CDR1 GTSNPN, CDR2 SVGIG (reference sequence). Trimming shortened V by 2 bases and J by 1 base, and 17 bases separated the two germline ends. There are 16 residues in the CDR3. CDR3 sequence reads: CAWSSFDGVGNYGYTF. Written as DNA, the CDR3 is TGTGCCTGGAGTAGTTTTGACGGGGTTGGTAACTATGGCTACACCTTC.

The J gene is TRBJ1-5, the V gene TRBV10-3, with 8 bases matching TRBD1. Germline loops: CDR1 ENHRY, CDR2 SYGVKD. V gave up 2 bases and J gave up 5 bases; unmatched junction bases: 5. CDR3 length equals 15 residues. The CDR3: CAISEDRGGDQPQHF. The CDR3 DNA follows: TGTGCCATCAGTGAGGACAGGGGAGGGGATCAGCCCCAGCATTTT.

With respect to this clone: Other DNA sequences in the sample encode the same CDR3. CDR3 nucleotide sequence: TGTGCCAGCAGTTACGACAGGCGCTACGAGCAGTACTTC. Protein product: CASSYDRRYEQYF. The chain recombines TRBV6-5 with TRBJ2-7, with D perhaps matching TRBD1 (6 bases). Trimming stripped 2 bases from V and 3 bases from J, with 8 bases between. This CDR3 is built from 13 residues. Looked up from germline, CDR1 is MNHEY and CDR2 is SVGAGI.

V gene TRBV19 combines with J gene TRBJ1-3; D is unclear. Germline V gives CDR1 LNHDA, CDR2 SQIVND (reference sequence). Trimming pared 2 bases from V and 2 bases from J, leaving 10 bases between. The CDR3 contains 15 residues. The CDR3: CASSIQAAAGNTIYF. The DNA of the CDR3 is TGTGCCAGTAGTATACAGGCGGCTGCTGGAAACACCATATATTTT.

This clone was seen only once. This rearrangement joins TRBV10-2 to TRBJ2-2; 11 positions agree with TRBD2. The V gene's germline CDR1 is WSHSY and CDR2 SAAADI. Losses at the gene ends were 7 bases for V and 8 bases for J; bases not matched to a gene: 12. The CDR3 sequence is 16 residues long. The CDR3 sequence is CASTGLAGGGVGELFF. For the CDR3, the DNA is TGCGCCAGCACCGGCTTAGCGGGAGGGGGTGTTGGGGAGCTGTTTTTT.